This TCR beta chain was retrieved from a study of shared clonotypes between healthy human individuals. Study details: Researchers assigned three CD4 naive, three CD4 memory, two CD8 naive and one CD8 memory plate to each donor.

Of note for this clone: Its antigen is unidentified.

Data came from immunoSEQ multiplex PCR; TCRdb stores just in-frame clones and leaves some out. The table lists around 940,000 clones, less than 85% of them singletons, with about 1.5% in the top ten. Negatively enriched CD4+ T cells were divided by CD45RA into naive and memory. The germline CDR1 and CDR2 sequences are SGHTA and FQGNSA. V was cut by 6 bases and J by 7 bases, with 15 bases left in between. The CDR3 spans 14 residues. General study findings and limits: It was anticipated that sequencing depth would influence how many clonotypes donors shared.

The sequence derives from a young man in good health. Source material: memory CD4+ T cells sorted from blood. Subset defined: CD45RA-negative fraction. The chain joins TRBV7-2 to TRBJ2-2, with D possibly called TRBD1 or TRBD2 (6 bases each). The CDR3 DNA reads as TGTGCCAGCAGTCCCCCGGGGGCTATCGGGGAGCTGTTTTTT. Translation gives CASSPPGAIGELFF. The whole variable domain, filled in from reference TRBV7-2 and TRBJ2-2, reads GAGVSQSPSNKVTEKGKDVELRCDPISGHTALYWYRQSLGQGLEFLIYFQGNSAPDKSGLPSDRFSAERTGGSVSTLTIQRTQQEDSAVYLCASSPPGAIGELFFGEGSRLTVL.